The clone carrying this TCR beta chain showed up just once. The data derive from a study of shared clonotypes between healthy human individuals. Terminally differentiated effector memory CD45RA+ cells were left out of the naive CD8 fraction, which was CD45RO-negative and positively selected for CCR7. Profiled with immunoSEQ multiplex PCR; TCRdb holds only in-frame clones, not every one. Found here are hundreds of thousands of clones, about 96% of them singletons; the top ten hold approximately 0.1%. The clonotype was recovered from a woman younger than 45 in good health. Specimen: naive CD8+ T cells sorted from blood.

The DNA for the CDR3 is TGTGCCAGCAGCTGGGACGGGACGAACACTGAAGCTTTCTTT. Encoded protein: CASSWDGTNTEAFF. V usage is TRBV5-4 and J usage is TRBJ1-1, with D possibly being TRBD1 (5 bases). CDR1 is SGHNT and CDR2 is YYREEE in the germline V gene (reference sequence). The germline V and J ends were trimmed by 3 bases and 1 base, with 10 bases remaining between them. This CDR3 has 14 amino acids.